Here is one T cell receptor (beta chain) with its context. The antigen it binds to is not known. No quality values exist for individual bases; no much larger clone is one base distant. The library was built by means of RT-PCR. The sample was run on an Illumina MiSeq. TCRdb applied fastp at Q25 and MiXCR to the public reads, then kept only in-frame beta chains. Rows merge per CDR3 protein into single entries with the most common DNA and genes. This sample gives about 700,000 distinct CDR3 sequences in total; more than 13% of them show up just once. The ten largest make up roughly 3.9% of the sample. This specimen comes from a study (dated by TCRdb to about 2016). The CDR3, cysteine through phenylalanine, is 14 amino acids long. Only the CDR3 DNA stays, 42 bases, in frame from base 1.

The source of this sequence is a female donor in good health, serving as a healthy control. The sequenced material came from memory CD4+ T cells from blood. The V and J genes are TRBV21-1 and TRBJ1-5; the tabulated D call, TRBD1, remains unverified against the DNA. TRBV21-1 is classified as a pseudogene. The nucleotide sequence reads TGTGCCAGCAGCCCACGGACAGGGATTCAGCCCCAGCATTTT. Its product reads: CASSPRTGIQPQHF.